Below, 8 T cell receptor beta chains from the same sample are listed, as sequenced in a study of shared clonotypes between healthy human individuals. Positive CCR7 selection of CD45RO-negative cells yielded the naive CD8 cells, and terminally differentiated effector memory CD45RA+ cells were excluded. Assay used: immunoSEQ multiplex PCR; TCRdb lists only in-frame clones, some missing. The data contain over 750,000 clones, around 96% of them singletons. The sequencing sample was made of naive CD8+ T cells sorted from blood. The receptors derive from a man aged 25-45 years in good health.

The rearrangement uses TRBV27 and TRBJ1-1, with D hard to call. V lost 4 bases to trimming and J lost 4 bases, with 10 bases between them. Germline CDR1 reads MNHEY; CDR2 reads SMNVEV (reference sequence). The CDR3 runs to 13 residues. CDR3 in amino acids: CASSWGRSTEAFF. In nucleotides, the CDR3 is TGTGCCAGCAGTTGGGGTCGGAGCACTGAAGCTTTCTTT.

The chain carries TRBV10-3 and TRBJ2-1; tentative D call: TRBD2 (7 bases). This CDR3 spans 14 amino acids. Per the germline V gene, CDR1 is ENHRY and CDR2 is SYGVKD. Trimming took 11 bases from V and 6 from J, leaving 20 bases between them. The CDR3 coding sequence is TGTGCCCTCGGGGGCGGGAGTACCGTCAATGAGCAGTTCTTC. Its protein is CALGGGSTVNEQFF.

This chain connects TRBV5-1 to TRBJ2-1, with TRBD1 matching 9 bases. CDR1 SGHRS and CDR2 YFSETQ come from the germline V gene. The CDR3 length is 15 residues. J lost 8 bases, V lost 4 bases, and 10 bases had no gene match. The CDR3 reads CASSPIGTGRDEQFF. The CDR3 nucleotides read TGCGCCAGCAGCCCTATAGGGACAGGGAGGGATGAGCAGTTCTTC.

CDR3 in amino acids: CASSLRDPSYEQYF. DNA for the CDR3: TGTGCCAGCTCCCTAAGGGACCCTTCCTACGAGCAGTACTTC. This chain uses TRBV7-6 with TRBJ2-7; TRBD1 or TRBD2 may be the D gene (5 bases each). Germline CDR1 SGHVS, CDR2 FNYEAQ. The germline V and J ends were trimmed by 8 bases and 1 base, with 15 bases remaining between them. This CDR3 has 14 amino acids.

This chain uses TRBV2 with TRBJ2-7; D may be TRBD2 (7 bases). CDR3 length: 15 residues. Germline-derived CDR1 and CDR2 are SNHLY and FYNNEI. V lost 2 bases to trimming and J lost 7 bases, with 18 bases between them. The CDR3 DNA reads as TGTGCCAGCAGTGAACTCGGGGGGCCACCGGGGGAGCAGTACTTC. This translates into CASSELGGPPGEQYF.

Remarks on this clone: Distinct nucleotide sequences in the sample also encode this CDR3. This chain connects TRBV5-1 to TRBJ2-7, with 9 bases lining up with TRBD1. With 1 base clipped from V and 2 bases from J, the junction kept 4 bases outside the gene matches. The V gene's germline CDR1 is SGHRS and CDR2 YFSETQ. This CDR3 contains 15 residues. Here the CDR3 DNA reads TGCGCCAGCAGCTTGAGGACAGGGGCAGCCTACGAGCAGTACTTC. This encodes CASSLRTGAAYEQYF.

The V gene is TRBV5-1, the J gene TRBJ1-1, with no clear D. The length of the CDR3 is 15 residues. V shed 0 bases and J shed 8 bases, with 17 bases lying between them. From germline, CDR1 is SGHRS and CDR2 YFSETQ. CDR3 nucleotide sequence: TGCGCCAGCAGCTTGGCGGTTCTTACTCAGGAGGAAGCTTTCTTT. This gives the protein CASSLAVLTQEEAFF.

This clone was counted once. The CDR3 region has the DNA TGTGCCAGTAGTATAGACCCGGGACTGGACTACAATGAGCAGTTCTTC. It specifies CASSIDPGLDYNEQFF. The J gene is TRBJ2-1, the V gene TRBV19; tentatively, D is TRBD2 (6 bases). The V end lost 0 bases, the J end lost 3 bases, and 12 bases lay between the germline ends. Looked up from germline, CDR1 is LNHDA and CDR2 is SQIVND (reference sequence). The CDR3 has 16 amino acids.